This is a list of T cell receptor beta chains from one sample in a study of T cell repertoires in cytomegalovirus infection. TCRdb fed the reads into MiXCR, producing one record per CDR3 protein. The top ten clones hold roughly a quarter of a sample with 450,000 to 550,000 distinct CDR3 sequences, approximately 15% of them seen once. Input material: CD8+ T cells from PBMCs. All receptors come from a human donor in good health (CMV status not recorded). Some clones in this sample may be carry-over from other donors' samples. The CDR3 runs from the conserved cysteine through the conserved F or W. The D gene is left open where the match is weak. The size entry is marked missing in some rows and otherwise reads once, few, many or a size class.

abundance | j_gene | v_gene | d_gene | CDR3nt | CDR3aa
few | TRBJ2-1 | TRBV30 | - | TGTGCCTGGAGCCCAGGGTACAATGAGCAGTTCTTC | CAWSPGYNEQFF
many | TRBJ1-4 | TRBV7-2 | - | TGTGCCAGCAGCTTAGGACTCGGCGGGTCCCTGGTGGAAAAGGGACTGTTTTTT | CASSLGLGGSLVEKGLFF
once | TRBJ1-1 | TRBV19 | - | TGTGCCAGTAGTCCCCTACAGGTGTGGACTGAAGCTTTCTTT | CASSPLQVWTEAFF
few | TRBJ1-2 | TRBV24-1 | - | TGTGCCACCAGAGGGGACTCCTATGGCTACACCTTC | CATRGDSYGYTF
- | TRBJ1-4 | TRBV27 | - | TGTGCCAGCAGTTTCACGGGTTCAAATGAAAAACTGTTTTTT | CASSFTGSNEKLFF
- | TRBJ2-7 | TRBV19 | - | TGTGCCAGTACCGGACCGACCTACGAGCAGTACTTC | CASTGPTYEQYF
few | TRBJ2-2 | TRBV3-1 | TRBD1 | TGTGCCAGCAAGAACGCAGGGGGCTACACCGGGGAGCTGTTTTTT | CASKNAGGYTGELFF
many | TRBJ1-2 | TRBV10-3 | - | TGTGCCATACTGGACAAGGACGACTATGGCTACACCTTC | CAILDKDDYGYTF
few | TRBJ2-1 | TRBV11-1 | - | TGTGCCAGCAGCTTTACCGGGACATACTCCTACAATGAGCAGTTCTTC | CASSFTGTYSYNEQFF
- | TRBJ2-2 | TRBV13 | - | TGTGCCAGCAGCCGCCCCATAATTACAACAGCGAACACCGGGGAGCTGTTTTTT | CASSRPIITTANTGELFF
many | TRBJ1-5 | TRBV25-1 | - | TGTGCCAGCAGTCCGGGGAACAATCAGCCCCAGCATTTT | CASSPGNNQPQHF
many | TRBJ1-1 | TRBV7-6 | - | TGTGCCAGCAGCTTAGGTCCTGGGGACAACACTGAAGCTTTCTTT | CASSLGPGDNTEAFF
many | TRBJ1-5 | TRBV10-3 | TRBD1 | TGTGCCACCGGACAGGTGGATAGCAATCAGCCCCAGCATTTT | CATGQVDSNQPQHF
- | TRBJ1-1 | TRBV19 | - | TGTGCCAGTAGTATAAGCACAGGGTTAATCACTGAAGCTTTCTTT | CASSISTGLITEAFF
- | TRBJ1-2 | TRBV10-3 | - | TGTGCCATCACCCCCGTCGCCCACAGAGCCGCTGATTGGGACACCTTC | CAITPVAHRAADWDTF
many | TRBJ2-2 | TRBV7-8 | TRBD2 | TGTGCCAGCAGCTCACTAGCGGGAGGGATGGGGGAGCTGTTTTTT | CASSSLAGGMGELFF
few | TRBJ2-7 | TRBV6-5 | - | TGTGCCAGCAGTTATGGGGGCCAGGGCAAGTACGAGCAGTACTTC | CASSYGGQGKYEQYF
many | TRBJ1-5 | TRBV12-3/TRBV12-4 | TRBD1 | TGTGCCAGCAGTTTAGCCCTCGATGGGACAGGGGATCGGCTAGTAAGCAATCAGCCCCAGCATTTT | CASSLALDGTGDRLVSNQPQHF
- | TRBJ1-5 | TRBV24-1 | TRBD1 | TGTGCCACCAGTGCCGGACAGGGGGCAGTGACGCAGCATTTT | CATSAGQGAVTQHF
- | TRBJ2-5 | TRBV12-3/TRBV12-4 | - | TGTGCCAGCAGAGGTCCTGAGGGGGAGACCCAGTACTTC | CASRGPEGETQYF
- | TRBJ1-2 | TRBV19 | - | TGTGCCACCGGGGACTATGGCTACACCTTC | CATGDYGYTF
many | TRBJ2-7 | TRBV25-1 | - | TGTGCCAGCAGTGCAAGTCCCTACGAGCAGTACTTC | CASSASPYEQYF
many | TRBJ2-7 | TRBV4-2 | - | TGTGCCAGCAGCCAAACCCGGGACGGAGCCTACGAGCAGTACTTC | CASSQTRDGAYEQYF
many | TRBJ1-1 | TRBV10-3 | - | TGTGCCATCAGTGACGACACTGAAGCTTTCTTT | CAISDDTEAFF
- | TRBJ2-1 | TRBV24-1 | - | TGTGCCACCAGTGCGCAGGGGTATAGGGTGGGGGATGGATACAATGAGCAGTTCTTC | CATSAQGYRVGDGYNEQFF
- | TRBJ2-1 | TRBV3-1 | - | TGTGCCAGCAGCCAAAGGTTCGGGGGACCCTACAATGAGCAGTTCTTC | CASSQRFGGPYNEQFF
many | TRBJ1-3 | TRBV10-3 | TRBD1 | TGTGCCACTGACCCGGGACAGGGAAGGATTGGAAACACCATATATTTT | CATDPGQGRIGNTIYF
many | TRBJ2-1 | TRBV4-1 | TRBD2 | TGCGCCAGCAGCTATAACGAGGCGGGAGGGCTGGATGAGCAGTTCTTC | CASSYNEAGGLDEQFF
many | TRBJ2-3 | TRBV7-3 | TRBD2 | TGTGCCAGCAGCCCCCGACTAGCGGGGGCCTCCGGAGATACGCAGTATTTT | CASSPRLAGASGDTQYF